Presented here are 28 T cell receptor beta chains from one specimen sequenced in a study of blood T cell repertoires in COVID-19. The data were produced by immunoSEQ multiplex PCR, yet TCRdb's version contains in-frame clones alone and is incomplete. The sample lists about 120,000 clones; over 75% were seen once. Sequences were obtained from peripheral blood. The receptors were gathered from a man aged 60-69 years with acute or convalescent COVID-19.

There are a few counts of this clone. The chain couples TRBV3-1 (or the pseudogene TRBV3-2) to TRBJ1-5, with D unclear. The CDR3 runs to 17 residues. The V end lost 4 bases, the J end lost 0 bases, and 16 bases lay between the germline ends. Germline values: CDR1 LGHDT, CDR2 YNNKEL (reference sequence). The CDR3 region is CASSPGSGMGSNQPQHF. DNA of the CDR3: TGTGCCAGCAGCCCGGGGTCGGGGATGGGTAGCAATCAGCCCCAGCATTTT.

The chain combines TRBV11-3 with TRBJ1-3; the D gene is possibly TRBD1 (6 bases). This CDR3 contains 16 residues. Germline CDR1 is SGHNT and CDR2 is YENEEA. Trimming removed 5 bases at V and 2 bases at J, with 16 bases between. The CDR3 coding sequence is TGTGCCAGCAGCCCACAGGGTAAGGGGGCTGGAAACACCATATATTTT. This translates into CASSPQGKGAGNTIYF.

This chain's CDR3 is CASSPSTGKEQFF. The CDR3 nucleotides read TGTGCCAGCAGCCCGTCGACAGGGAAGGAGCAGTTCTTC. This sequence joins TRBV7-3 and TRBJ2-1; 7 positions agree with TRBD1. The CDR3 length is 13 residues. Trimming removed 5 bases from V and 10 bases from J; junction bases left unmatched: 8. From germline, CDR1 is SGHTA and CDR2 FQGTGA.

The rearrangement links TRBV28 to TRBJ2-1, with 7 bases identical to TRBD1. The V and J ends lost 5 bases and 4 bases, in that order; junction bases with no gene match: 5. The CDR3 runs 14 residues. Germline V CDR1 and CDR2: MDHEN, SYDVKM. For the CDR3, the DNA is TGTGCCAGCAGTCCCCCGACAGGGTACAATGAGCAGTTCTTC. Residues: CASSPPTGYNEQFF.

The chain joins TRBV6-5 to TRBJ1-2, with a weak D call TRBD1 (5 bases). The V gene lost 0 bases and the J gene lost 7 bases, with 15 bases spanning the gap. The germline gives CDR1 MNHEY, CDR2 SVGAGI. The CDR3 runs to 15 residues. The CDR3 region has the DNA TGTGCCAGCAGTTACTCGAATCCCAGGGTGGGTGGCTACACCTTC. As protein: CASSYSNPRVGGYTF.

The CDR3 protein is CASTGTGALEAFF. DNA of the CDR3: TGTGCCAGCACTGGGACAGGAGCTCTGGAAGCTTTCTTT. The rearrangement links TRBV6-5 to TRBJ1-1; the match to TRBD1 covers 8 bases. The CDR3 is 13 amino acids. Trimming took 7 bases from V and 8 from J; bases not matched to a gene: 9. CDR1 is MNHEY and CDR2 is SVGAGI in the germline V gene.

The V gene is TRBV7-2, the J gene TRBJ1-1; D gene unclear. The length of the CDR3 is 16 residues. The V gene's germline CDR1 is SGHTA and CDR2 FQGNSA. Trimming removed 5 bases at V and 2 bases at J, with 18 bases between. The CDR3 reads CASSATGGMYNTEAFF. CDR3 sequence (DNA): TGTGCCAGCAGCGCCACCGGCGGAATGTACAACACTGAAGCTTTCTTT.

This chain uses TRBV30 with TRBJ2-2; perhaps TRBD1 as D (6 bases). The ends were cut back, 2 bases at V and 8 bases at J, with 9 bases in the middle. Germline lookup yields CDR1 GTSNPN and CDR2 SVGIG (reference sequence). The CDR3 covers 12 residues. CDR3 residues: CAWSTGRGELFF. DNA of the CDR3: TGTGCCTGGAGTACAGGGAGAGGGGAGCTGTTTTTT.

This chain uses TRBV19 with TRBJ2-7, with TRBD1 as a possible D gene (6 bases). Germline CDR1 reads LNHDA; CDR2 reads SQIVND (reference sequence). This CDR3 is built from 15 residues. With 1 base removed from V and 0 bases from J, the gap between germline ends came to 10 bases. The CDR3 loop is CASSIGTAFSYEQYF. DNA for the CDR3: TGTGCCAGTAGTATAGGGACAGCCTTCTCCTACGAGCAGTACTTC. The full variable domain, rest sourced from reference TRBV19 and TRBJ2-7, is DGGITQSPKYLFRKEGQNVTLSCEQNLNHDAMYWYRQDPGQGLRLIYYSQIVNDFQKGDIAEGYSVSREKKESFPLTVTSAQKNPTAFYLCASSIGTAFSYEQYFGPGTRLTVT.

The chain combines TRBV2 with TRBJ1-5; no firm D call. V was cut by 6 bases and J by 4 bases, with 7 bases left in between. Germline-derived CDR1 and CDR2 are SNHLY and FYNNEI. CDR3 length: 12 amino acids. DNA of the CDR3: TGTGCCAGCAGCCAGTCGAATCAGCCCCAGCATTTT. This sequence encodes CASSQSNQPQHF.

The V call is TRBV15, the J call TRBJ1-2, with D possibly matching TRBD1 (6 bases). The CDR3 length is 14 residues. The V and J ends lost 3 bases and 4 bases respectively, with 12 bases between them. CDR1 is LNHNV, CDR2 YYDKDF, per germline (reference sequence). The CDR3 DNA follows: TGTGCCACCAGCAGGGATACAGGGAGCTATGGCTACACCTTC. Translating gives CATSRDTGSYGYTF.

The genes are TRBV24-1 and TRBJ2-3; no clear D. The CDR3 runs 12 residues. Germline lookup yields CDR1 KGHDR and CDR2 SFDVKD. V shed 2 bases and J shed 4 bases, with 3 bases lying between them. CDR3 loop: CATSDSADTQYF. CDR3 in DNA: TGTGCCACCAGTGATTCTGCAGATACGCAGTATTTT.

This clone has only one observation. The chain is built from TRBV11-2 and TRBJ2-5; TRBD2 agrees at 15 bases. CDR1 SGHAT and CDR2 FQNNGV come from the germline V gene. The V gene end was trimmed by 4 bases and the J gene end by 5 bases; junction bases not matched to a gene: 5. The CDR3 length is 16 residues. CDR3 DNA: TGTGCCAGCAGCTACTCCGGGACTAGCGGGAGGGAGACCCAGTACTTC. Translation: CASSYSGTSGRETQYF.

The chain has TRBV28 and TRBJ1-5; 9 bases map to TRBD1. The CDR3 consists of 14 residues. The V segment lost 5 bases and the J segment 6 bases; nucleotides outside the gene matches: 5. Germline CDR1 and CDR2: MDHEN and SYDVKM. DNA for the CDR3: TGTGCCAGCAGTAGCACAGGGGGCCTTCAGCCCCAGCATTTT. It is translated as CASSSTGGLQPQHF.

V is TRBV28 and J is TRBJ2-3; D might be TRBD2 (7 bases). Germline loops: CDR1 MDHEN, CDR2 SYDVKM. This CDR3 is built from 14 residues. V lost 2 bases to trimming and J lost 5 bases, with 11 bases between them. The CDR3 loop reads CASSLRGAGDTQYF. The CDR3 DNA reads TGTGCCAGCAGTTTACGGGGGGCTGGAGATACGCAGTATTTT.

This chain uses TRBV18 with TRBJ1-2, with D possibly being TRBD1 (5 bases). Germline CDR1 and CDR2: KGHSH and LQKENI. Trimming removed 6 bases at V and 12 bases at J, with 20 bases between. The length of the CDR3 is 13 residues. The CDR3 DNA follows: TGTGCCAGCTCGCCGATGACAGAGTCCCCCCACACCTTC. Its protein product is CASSPMTESPHTF.

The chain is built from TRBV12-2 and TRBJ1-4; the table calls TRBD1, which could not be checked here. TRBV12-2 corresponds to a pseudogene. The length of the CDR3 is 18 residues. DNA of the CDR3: TGTGCAAGTCACCTTTCTCCGGGACAGGTGGAGCTTAATGAAAAACTGTTTTTT. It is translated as CASHLSPGQVELNEKLFF.

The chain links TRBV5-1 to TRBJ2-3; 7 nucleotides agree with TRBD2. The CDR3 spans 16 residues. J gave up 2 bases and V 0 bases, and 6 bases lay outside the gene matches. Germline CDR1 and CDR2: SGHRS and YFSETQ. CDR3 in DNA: TGCGCCAGCAGCTTGGGACTAGCCGATGCCACAGATACGCAGTATTTT. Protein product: CASSLGLADATDTQYF. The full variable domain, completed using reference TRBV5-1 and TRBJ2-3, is KAGVTQTPRYLIKTRGQQVTLSCSPISGHRSVSWYQQTPGQGLQFLFEYFSETQRNKGNFPGRFSGRQFSNSRSEMNVSTLELGDSALYLCASSLGLADATDTQYFGPGTRLTVL.

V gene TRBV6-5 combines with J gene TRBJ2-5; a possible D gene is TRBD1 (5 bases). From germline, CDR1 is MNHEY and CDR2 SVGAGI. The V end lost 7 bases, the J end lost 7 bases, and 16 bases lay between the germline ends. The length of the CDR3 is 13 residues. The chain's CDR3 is CASTDSSRWTQYF. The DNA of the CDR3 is TGTGCCAGCACAGACAGTTCCAGGTGGACCCAGTACTTC.

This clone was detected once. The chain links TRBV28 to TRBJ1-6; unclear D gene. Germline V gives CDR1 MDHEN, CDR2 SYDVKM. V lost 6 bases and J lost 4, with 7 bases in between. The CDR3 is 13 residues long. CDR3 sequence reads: CASRFTYNSPLHF. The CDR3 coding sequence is TGTGCCAGCAGGTTCACATATAATTCACCCCTCCACTTT.

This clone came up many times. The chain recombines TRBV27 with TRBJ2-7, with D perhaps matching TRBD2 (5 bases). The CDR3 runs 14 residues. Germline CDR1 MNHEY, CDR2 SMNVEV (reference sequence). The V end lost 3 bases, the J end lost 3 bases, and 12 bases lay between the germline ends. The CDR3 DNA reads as TGTGCCAGCAGTTTGGTCGCGACTAACTACGAGCAGTACTTC. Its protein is CASSLVATNYEQYF.

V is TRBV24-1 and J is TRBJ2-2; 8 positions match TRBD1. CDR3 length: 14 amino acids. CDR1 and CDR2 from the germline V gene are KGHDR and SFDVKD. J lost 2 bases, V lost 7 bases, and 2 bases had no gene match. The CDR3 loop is CATSGQGNTGELFF. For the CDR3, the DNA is TGTGCCACCAGCGGACAGGGAAACACCGGGGAGCTGTTTTTT.

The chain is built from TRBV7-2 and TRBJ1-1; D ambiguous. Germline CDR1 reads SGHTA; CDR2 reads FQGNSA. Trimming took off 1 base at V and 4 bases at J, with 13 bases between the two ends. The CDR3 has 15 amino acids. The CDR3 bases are TGTGCCAGCAGCTTAGTATTGGCGAGCGGCACTGAAGCTTTCTTT. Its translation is CASSLVLASGTEAFF.

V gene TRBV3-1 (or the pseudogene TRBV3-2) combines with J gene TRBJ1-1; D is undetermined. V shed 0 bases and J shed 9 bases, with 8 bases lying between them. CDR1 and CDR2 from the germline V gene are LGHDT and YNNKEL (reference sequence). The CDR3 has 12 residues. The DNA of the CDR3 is TGTGCCAGCAGCCAAGAAAGGGAGCAAGCTTTCTTT. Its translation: CASSQEREQAFF.

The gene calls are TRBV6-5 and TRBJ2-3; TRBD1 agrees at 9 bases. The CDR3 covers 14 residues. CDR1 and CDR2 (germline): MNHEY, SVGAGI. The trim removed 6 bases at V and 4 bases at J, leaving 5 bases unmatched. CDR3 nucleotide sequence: TGTGCCAGCAGCGCCGGGACAGGGCCAGATACGCAGTATTTT. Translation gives CASSAGTGPDTQYF.

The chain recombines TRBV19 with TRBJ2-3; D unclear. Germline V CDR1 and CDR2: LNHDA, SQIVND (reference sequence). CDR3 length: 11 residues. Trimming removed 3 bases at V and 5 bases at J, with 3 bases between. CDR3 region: CASSIGDTQYF. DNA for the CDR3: TGTGCCAGTAGTATCGGAGATACGCAGTATTTT.

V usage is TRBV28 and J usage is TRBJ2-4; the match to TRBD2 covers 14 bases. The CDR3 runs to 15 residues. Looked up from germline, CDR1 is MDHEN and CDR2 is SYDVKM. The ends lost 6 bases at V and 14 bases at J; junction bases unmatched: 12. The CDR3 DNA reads TGTGCCAGCAGCACCCCCGGGACTAGCGGGAGATCCGAGTACTTC. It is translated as CASSTPGTSGRSEYF.

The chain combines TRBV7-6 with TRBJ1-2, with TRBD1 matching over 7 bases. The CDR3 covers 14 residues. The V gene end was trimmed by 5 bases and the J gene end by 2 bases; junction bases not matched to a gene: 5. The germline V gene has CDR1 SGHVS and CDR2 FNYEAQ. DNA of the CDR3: TGTGCCAGCAGCGGCTTGGGACAGAACTATGGCTACACCTTC. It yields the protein CASSGLGQNYGYTF.